The 25 T cell receptor beta chains below come from one sample, sequenced in a study of Tregs in tolerant kidney transplant recipients. Profiling relied on immunoSEQ multiplex PCR, and the TCRdb table lists in-frame clones only, not all of them. The table includes about 69,000 clones, approximately 88% detected once. This specimen was CD4+ T cells from blood, taken before the transplant. The receptor source for this set is a human donor who received a combined kidney and bone marrow transplant.

The count of this clone is one. This chain uses TRBV28 with TRBJ1-5, with 7 bases matching TRBD1. The ends lost 1 base at V and 1 base at J; junction bases unmatched: 4. The CDR3 extends over 16 amino acids. From germline, CDR1 is MDHEN and CDR2 SYDVKM. CDR3 sequence (DNA): TGTGCCAGCAGTTTATTGGCAGGGGGAAGCAATCAGCCCCAGCATTTT. Protein sequence: CASSLLAGGSNQPQHF.

This rearrangement joins TRBV5-1 to TRBJ2-1, with 9 positions matching TRBD2. CDR3 size: 17 residues. Trimming removed 0 bases from V and 3 bases from J; junction bases left unmatched: 7. CDR1 is SGHRS and CDR2 is YFSETQ in the germline V gene. The CDR3 sequence: CASSLASGGRDYNEQFF. For the CDR3, the DNA is TGCGCCAGCAGCTTGGCCTCAGGCGGGAGGGACTACAATGAGCAGTTCTTC. Full variable domain (remainder filled in from reference TRBV5-1 and TRBJ2-1): KAGVTQTPRYLIKTRGQQVTLSCSPISGHRSVSWYQQTPGQGLQFLFEYFSETQRNKGNFPGRFSGRQFSNSRSEMNVSTLELGDSALYLCASSLASGGRDYNEQFFGPGTRLTVL.

V is TRBV19 and J is TRBJ2-7; 12 nucleotides align to TRBD2. V shed 4 bases and J 4 bases; nucleotides not matched to a gene: 14. This CDR3 has 18 amino acids. The germline gives CDR1 LNHDA, CDR2 SQIVND (reference sequence). CDR3 protein: CASSKIWPLAGGPYEQYF. CDR3 coding DNA: TGTGCCAGTAGTAAAATATGGCCTCTAGCGGGAGGGCCTTACGAGCAGTACTTC.

This chain links TRBV6-5 with TRBJ2-1; 12 bases line up with TRBD2. The CDR3 runs to 15 residues. The V and J ends lost 5 bases and 8 bases, in that order; junction bases with no gene match: 7. The germline gives CDR1 MNHEY, CDR2 SVGAGI. The CDR3 DNA sequence: TGTGCCAGCAGTACCCCGACTAGCGGGAGCCATGAGCAGTTCTTC. Translation: CASSTPTSGSHEQFF.

The gene calls are TRBV6-5 and TRBJ2-5; 8 bases match TRBD2. Per germline, CDR1 MNHEY and CDR2 SVGAGI. V was clipped by 7 bases and J by 4 bases; unmatched bases: 11. CDR3 length: 15 amino acids. The CDR3 spells CASKQGTAGGETQYF. CDR3 nucleotide sequence: TGTGCCAGCAAGCAGGGTACCGCGGGGGGAGAGACCCAGTACTTC.

The chain joins TRBV7-2 to TRBJ2-7; D gene unclear. The germline V gene has CDR1 SGHTA and CDR2 FQGNSA. The CDR3 is made up of 13 amino acids. The V and J ends lost 1 base and 2 bases respectively, with 6 bases between them. CDR3: CASSLGVAYEQYF. The CDR3 DNA follows: TGTGCCAGCAGCTTAGGTGTCGCCTACGAGCAGTACTTC.

The chain links TRBV4-2 to TRBJ1-5, with D perhaps matching TRBD1 (5 bases). This CDR3 contains 16 residues. The germline gives CDR1 LGHNA, CDR2 YNFKEQ. The germline V and J ends were trimmed by 0 bases and 5 bases, with 14 bases remaining between them. The CDR3 protein is CASSQDQGATDQPQHF. DNA of the CDR3: TGTGCCAGCAGCCAAGATCAGGGTGCCACTGATCAGCCCCAGCATTTT.

This clone was seen a handful of times. This rearrangement joins TRBV28 to TRBJ1-4, with TRBD1 matching 7 bases. Germline V gives CDR1 MDHEN, CDR2 SYDVKM. Unmatched junction bases numbered 4, after V lost 5 bases and J lost 10 bases. This CDR3 contains 12 residues. CDR3 in DNA: TGTGCCAGCAGTCTGCCAGGGGGAAAACTGTTTTTT. Amino acids: CASSLPGGKLFF.

The sample holds one count of this clone. J is TRBJ2-2 and V is TRBV4-2, with a possible D match to TRBD2 (5 bases). CDR1 LGHNA and CDR2 YNFKEQ come from the germline V gene. V lost 6 bases and J lost 1, with 12 bases in between. This CDR3 spans 15 amino acids. The CDR3 DNA reads as TGTGCCAGCAGAAGGGCCGGGGAGAACACCGGGGAGCTGTTTTTT. Amino acids: CASRRAGENTGELFF.

The rearrangement uses TRBV19 and TRBJ2-3; D perhaps matches TRBD2 (6 bases). CDR1 LNHDA and CDR2 SQIVND come from the germline V gene (reference sequence). V lost 6 bases, J lost 2 bases, and 18 bases lay in between. The CDR3 loop spans 16 amino acids. The DNA of the CDR3 is TGTGCCAGTAGGGGGTGGGAGGCGGGAATCACAGATACGCAGTATTTT. Its protein is CASRGWEAGITDTQYF. Complete variable domain (other parts from reference TRBV19 and TRBJ2-3): DGGITQSPKYLFRKEGQNVTLSCEQNLNHDAMYWYRQDPGQGLRLIYYSQIVNDFQKGDIAEGYSVSREKKESFPLTVTSAQKNPTAFYLCASRGWEAGITDTQYFGPGTRLTVL.

The chain links TRBV5-6 to TRBJ1-5, with D possibly matching TRBD1 (5 bases). Germline V gives CDR1 SGHDT, CDR2 YYEEEE. The CDR3 is 16 residues long. The V gene lost 3 bases and the J gene lost 2 bases, with 15 bases spanning the gap. This CDR3 reads CASSSWTTIGNQPQHF. In DNA, the CDR3 is TGTGCCAGCAGCTCGTGGACAACGATAGGCAATCAGCCCCAGCATTTT.

The CDR3 sequence: CASSELGRGSGNTIYF. The CDR3 region has the DNA TGTGCCAGCAGTGAATTGGGCAGGGGCTCTGGAAACACCATATATTTT. V gene TRBV2 combines with J gene TRBJ1-3; D perhaps matches TRBD1 (6 bases). Trimming took 2 bases from V and 0 from J, leaving 11 bases between them. This CDR3 comprises 16 residues. The germline V gene has CDR1 SNHLY and CDR2 FYNNEI.

J is TRBJ2-1 and V is TRBV27, with 8 positions matching TRBD2. The CDR3 is 17 residues long. Germline loops: CDR1 MNHEY, CDR2 SMNVEV (reference sequence). Losses at the gene ends were 6 bases for V and 3 bases for J; bases not matched to a gene: 13. In nucleotides, the CDR3 is TGTGCCAGCAGCTCTCGTCGGGAGGGAATCGTCTACAATGAGCAGTTCTTC. Translating gives CASSSRREGIVYNEQFF.

V gene TRBV7-6 combines with J gene TRBJ2-3; D possibly corresponds to TRBD1 (6 bases). The V end lost 6 bases, the J end lost 1 base, and 11 bases lay between the germline ends. The CDR3 spans 14 residues. Germline V CDR1 and CDR2: SGHVS, FNYEAQ. The CDR3 nucleotides are TGTGCCAGCAGTCCACAGGGTCGCACAGATACGCAGTATTTT. Translation gives CASSPQGRTDTQYF.

V gene TRBV5-1 combines with J gene TRBJ2-1; TRBD2 matches at 9 bases. J lost 4 bases, V lost 0 bases, and 5 bases had no gene match. Germline lookup yields CDR1 SGHRS and CDR2 YFSETQ. This CDR3 contains 16 residues. Here the CDR3 reads CASSLVATSGYNEQFF. The CDR3 nucleotides read TGCGCCAGCAGCTTGGTTGCGACTAGCGGATACAATGAGCAGTTCTTC.

This clone was found once. The CDR3, as DNA: TGTGCCAGCATGAGGGACTCGGGTGAGCAGTTCTTC. Translation gives CASMRDSGEQFF. This chain uses TRBV2 with TRBJ2-1; maybe TRBD2 (6 bases). The V end lost 7 bases, the J end lost 9 bases, and 13 bases lay between the germline ends. Germline V CDR1 and CDR2: SNHLY, FYNNEI. The CDR3 consists of 12 residues.

The genes are TRBV19 and TRBJ2-2, with a tentative D call TRBD1 (6 bases). Germline values: CDR1 LNHDA, CDR2 SQIVND (reference sequence). The ends were cut back, 6 bases at V and 5 bases at J, with 19 bases in the middle. The CDR3 consists of 16 residues. This CDR3 reads CASRLTGSLRTGELFF. CDR3 DNA: TGTGCCAGTAGGCTCACAGGGAGTCTACGGACCGGGGAGCTGTTTTTT.

This clone was picked up one time. The chain's CDR3 is CASSPSSTSGIGKRQFF. The CDR3 coding sequence is TGCGCCAGCAGCCCGTCTTCCACTAGCGGGATAGGGAAGCGGCAGTTCTTC. The gene calls are TRBV5-1 and TRBJ2-1; 10 bases fit TRBD2. Per germline, CDR1 SGHRS and CDR2 YFSETQ. J was trimmed by 12 bases and V by 4 bases; bases with no gene match: 19. CDR3 size: 17 residues.

This chain connects TRBV28 to TRBJ1-2; D is unclear. The germline V gene encodes CDR1 MDHEN and CDR2 SYDVKM. Trimming took 6 bases from V and 6 from J, leaving 17 bases between them. The CDR3 has 14 amino acids. Here the CDR3 DNA reads TGTGCCAGCAGCACAGACCCAATTACTCATGGCTACACCTTC. Its translation: CASSTDPITHGYTF.

The V and J genes are TRBV27 and TRBJ2-3; TRBD2 might be the D (6 bases). The CDR3 contains 14 residues. Germline CDR1 is MNHEY and CDR2 is SMNVEV (reference sequence). Trimming cost V 2 bases and J 0 bases, with 6 bases left between them. The CDR3 protein is CASSLSGSTDTQYF. CDR3 nucleotide sequence: TGTGCCAGCAGTTTAAGCGGGAGCACAGATACGCAGTATTTT.

The chain recombines TRBV11-2 with TRBJ2-5; D gene uncertain. V shed 6 bases and J shed 3 bases, with 2 bases lying between them. This CDR3 is built from 10 residues. Germline assignment: CDR1 SGHAT and CDR2 FQNNGV. CDR3 coding DNA: TGTGCCAGCAGTAAAGAGACCCAGTACTTC. This sequence encodes CASSKETQYF.

This chain links TRBV5-1 with TRBJ1-1; the match to TRBD1 covers 7 bases. The germline V gene has CDR1 SGHRS and CDR2 YFSETQ. V shed 0 bases, J shed 1 base, and the junction held 6 bases outside the gene matches. The CDR3 is made up of 16 amino acids. CDR3 in DNA: TGCGCCAGCAGCTTGGGGGACAGAAGGGGGAACACTGAAGCTTTCTTT. Its protein product is CASSLGDRRGNTEAFF.

The genes are TRBV2 and TRBJ1-5, with TRBD1 matching over 8 bases. The V and J ends lost 2 bases and 5 bases, in that order; junction bases with no gene match: 2. This CDR3 contains 14 residues. Germline assignment: CDR1 SNHLY and CDR2 FYNNEI. The CDR3 loop is CASSEQGADQPQHF. Written as DNA, the CDR3 is TGTGCCAGCAGTGAACAGGGGGCGGATCAGCCCCAGCATTTT.

The V and J genes are TRBV28 and TRBJ1-2; perhaps TRBD1 as D (6 bases). Germline lookup yields CDR1 MDHEN and CDR2 SYDVKM. Trimming left V 5 bases short and J 6 bases short, with 16 bases between. The CDR3 has 14 residues. As DNA, the CDR3 is TGTGCCAGCAGTCCACCCCAGGGGATCAATGGCTACACCTTC. It codes for CASSPPQGINGYTF.

The chain has TRBV4-3 and TRBJ1-1, with 8 bases matching TRBD1. V lost 3 bases, J lost 7 bases, and 4 bases stayed unmatched. Germline CDR1 reads LGHNA; CDR2 reads YSLEER. This CDR3 has 13 residues. The CDR3 region is CASSHRGRGEAFF. As DNA, the CDR3 is TGCGCCAGCAGCCACAGGGGGCGCGGTGAAGCTTTCTTT.